These T cell receptor beta chains were read from a single sample in a study of Tregs in tolerant kidney transplant recipients. Method: immunoSEQ multiplex PCR; TCRdb's copy keeps in-frame clones and lacks some. The table has 75,000 to 100,000 clones, around 94% seen once; the top ten hold 4.5% to 5%. The sequencing input was CD8+ T cells from blood. Receptors were obtained from a human donor in good health. CDR3s leave out the opening cysteine and the closing phenylalanine or tryptophan. Each record gives: V gene, J gene, D gene, CDR3 protein. A D gene is named only where the DNA matches it firmly.

V gene: TRBV18
J gene: TRBJ1-1
D gene: .
CDR3 protein: ASSSPPQGNTEAF

V gene: TRBV4-1
J gene: TRBJ2-7
D gene: TRBD1
CDR3 protein: ASSQARGLSYEQY

V gene: TRBV5-6
J gene: TRBJ2-7
D gene: .
CDR3 protein: ASSRGSNYEQY

V gene: TRBV4-1
J gene: TRBJ2-7
D gene: .
CDR3 protein: ASSQVETGPYEQY

V gene: TRBV2
J gene: TRBJ1-4
D gene: .
CDR3 protein: ASRAGNEKLF

V gene: TRBV5-1
J gene: TRBJ1-1
D gene: .
CDR3 protein: ASSFRGAGTEAF

V gene: TRBV7-9
J gene: TRBJ2-7
D gene: .
CDR3 protein: ASSLGGVRSYEQY

V gene: TRBV15
J gene: TRBJ2-2
D gene: .
CDR3 protein: ATSKEGAGELF

V gene: TRBV19
J gene: TRBJ2-2
D gene: TRBD1
CDR3 protein: ASRRGTGDTGELF

V gene: TRBV14
J gene: TRBJ2-2
D gene: .
CDR3 protein: ASSQAPGRELF

V gene: TRBV10-2
J gene: TRBJ2-7
D gene: TRBD2
CDR3 protein: ASSAPGLAGWGSYEQY

V gene: TRBV19
J gene: TRBJ1-1
D gene: .
CDR3 protein: ASSAQGLAEAF

V gene: TRBV5-6
J gene: TRBJ1-5
D gene: .
CDR3 protein: ASSFGEGGQPQH

V gene: TRBV10-3
J gene: TRBJ2-1
D gene: .
CDR3 protein: AISDPTGENGNEQF

V gene: TRBV27
J gene: TRBJ1-2
D gene: .
CDR3 protein: ASSLSPQGRISYT

V gene: TRBV5-1
J gene: TRBJ2-3
D gene: .
CDR3 protein: ASSFRFTDTQY

V gene: TRBV5-4
J gene: TRBJ2-3
D gene: .
CDR3 protein: ASRPPGADTQY

V gene: TRBV6-1
J gene: TRBJ1-1
D gene: .
CDR3 protein: ASSLGDFGRTEAF

V gene: TRBV4-1
J gene: TRBJ1-6
D gene: .
CDR3 protein: ASSQEVPSGSPLH

V gene: TRBV2
J gene: TRBJ2-7
D gene: TRBD1
CDR3 protein: ASSTQGFGSYEQY

V gene: TRBV21-1
J gene: TRBJ1-3
D gene: .
CDR3 protein: ASSKAPTGDSGNTIY

V gene: TRBV7-8
J gene: TRBJ2-5
D gene: .
CDR3 protein: ASSLEGGAAETQY

V gene: TRBV18
J gene: TRBJ2-5
D gene: TRBD1
CDR3 protein: ASSPPPGQGAKETQY

V gene: TRBV19
J gene: TRBJ1-1
D gene: .
CDR3 protein: ASSIVWDRDLNTEAF

V gene: TRBV19
J gene: TRBJ1-5
D gene: TRBD1
CDR3 protein: ASSLLGTGLNQPQH

V gene: TRBV10-2
J gene: TRBJ1-3
D gene: TRBD1
CDR3 protein: ASSHRQGGSGNTIY

V gene: TRBV27
J gene: TRBJ1-5
D gene: .
CDR3 protein: ASSLTRGTNQPQH

V gene: TRBV7-8
J gene: TRBJ2-3
D gene: TRBD2
CDR3 protein: ASSLERGGRDTQY

V gene: TRBV15
J gene: TRBJ1-1
D gene: .
CDR3 protein: ATSPRIGNTEAF

V gene: TRBV27
J gene: TRBJ2-7
D gene: TRBD1
CDR3 protein: ASSIQRDRAYEQY

V gene: TRBV27
J gene: TRBJ2-3
D gene: .
CDR3 protein: ASRTLLIQEGLTDTQY

V gene: TRBV19
J gene: TRBJ1-1
D gene: .
CDR3 protein: ASSIADWDTEAF

V gene: TRBV9
J gene: TRBJ2-7
D gene: TRBD1
CDR3 protein: ASSYSGQPYEQY

V gene: TRBV7-9
J gene: TRBJ2-5
D gene: TRBD2
CDR3 protein: ASSSLAGGPESAETQY

V gene: TRBV15
J gene: TRBJ2-7
D gene: TRBD1
CDR3 protein: AASRPGQGVPSYEQY

V gene: TRBV5-8
J gene: TRBJ2-7
D gene: .
CDR3 protein: ASSWGAGSHEQY

V gene: TRBV6-5
J gene: TRBJ1-2
D gene: .
CDR3 protein: ASSYAGPTNYGYT

V gene: TRBV19
J gene: TRBJ1-3
D gene: .
CDR3 protein: ASSMGRGGAEGNTIY

V gene: TRBV5-5
J gene: TRBJ2-7
D gene: TRBD1
CDR3 protein: ASSLEDRGPQDEQY

V gene: TRBV10-3
J gene: TRBJ2-1
D gene: .
CDR3 protein: AISESGRNEQF

V gene: TRBV7-9
J gene: TRBJ1-1
D gene: TRBD1
CDR3 protein: ASSSPTGVVAEAF

V gene: TRBV7-9
J gene: TRBJ2-2
D gene: .
CDR3 protein: ASSLGSTGELF

V gene: TRBV27
J gene: TRBJ2-2
D gene: .
CDR3 protein: ASSTNTGELF

V gene: TRBV27
J gene: TRBJ2-7
D gene: .
CDR3 protein: ASSFVGYEQY

V gene: TRBV25-1
J gene: TRBJ2-3
D gene: .
CDR3 protein: ASRAPPAGGDTQY

V gene: TRBV11-2
J gene: TRBJ2-7
D gene: .
CDR3 protein: ASSLLGEQY

V gene: TRBV6-5
J gene: TRBJ2-7
D gene: .
CDR3 protein: ASSVPGFETYEQY

V gene: TRBV4-1
J gene: TRBJ1-5
D gene: .
CDR3 protein: ASSTTGSGPQH

V gene: TRBV7-8
J gene: TRBJ2-3
D gene: TRBD2
CDR3 protein: ASSSGLAGVDGDTQY

V gene: TRBV19
J gene: TRBJ1-1
D gene: .
CDR3 protein: ASSTRTENTEAF

V gene: TRBV7-8
J gene: TRBJ2-5
D gene: TRBD1
CDR3 protein: ASQGERRY